This T cell receptor (beta chain) was recovered during a study of response to subunit inactivated influenza vaccine. Study-wide results and caveats: The authors proposed limited new T cell recruitment per seasonal influenza vaccination.

This clonotype was detected ten times or more. The antigen is not known. This CDR3 is built from 15 residues. The germline CDR1 and CDR2 sequences are SGHDT and YYEEEE. Germline trimming cut 4 bases from V and 3 bases from J; bases unmatched to any gene: 5. Using its own MiXCR run on the RT-PCR reads, TCRdb lists one record per CDR3 protein. The table shows 450,000 to 600,000 distinct CDR3 sequences, with 16% occurring only once. The rearrangement links TRBV5-6 to TRBJ2-2, with TRBD2 identical over 8 bases. This specimen was CD4+ T cells sorted from PBMCs, taken less than 30 months after vaccination. The sequence derives from a man between 50 and 69 years old who received an inactivated influenza vaccine. The chain's CDR3 is CASSGAGVHTGELFF. CDR3 nucleotides: TGTGCCAGCAGCGGAGCGGGGGTTCACACCGGGGAGCTGTTTTTT. Full variable domain (outside the CDR3, taken from reference TRBV5-6 and TRBJ2-2): DAGVTQSPTHLIKTRGQQVTLRCSPKSGHDTVSWYQQALGQGPQFIFQYYEEEERQRGNFPDRFSGHQFPNYSSELNVNALLLGDSALYLCASSGAGVHTGELFFGEGSRLTVL.